This T cell receptor (beta chain) comes out of a study of spatial heterogeneity in lung cancer. About the research overall: The count of detected beta-chain sequences consistently exceeded that of alpha-chain sequences. A unique TCR and UMI combination showed up more than ten times in raw reads, on average.

Stated time point: sample taken at primary tumor resection. In each case, whole RNA from tumor, nontumor lung or frozen PBMC was sequenced unsorted. There were roughly 78 donors, all of them untreated patients with early-stage non-small cell lung cancer. Every cDNA TCR molecule received its own unique molecular identifier. TCRdb passed the 5' RACE reads through MiXCR, listing each CDR3 protein once. Among about 44,000 distinct CDR3 sequences listed, roughly 15% were seen once. The germline V and J ends were trimmed by 8 bases and 1 base, with 15 bases remaining between them. The germline CDR1 and CDR2 sequences are SGHDN and FVKESK. The CDR3 length is 16 residues.

Sequenced material: PBMCs, taken at surgery. This TCR came from a male donor with early-stage non-small cell lung cancer. The chain recombines TRBV14 with TRBJ1-6, with D possibly matching TRBD1 (5 bases). CDR3 amino acids: CASRGDSGSYNSPLHF. The CDR3 region has the DNA TGTGCCAGCCGAGGCGACAGTGGGTCCTATAATTCACCCCTCCACTTT.